These 4 T cell receptor beta chains came from one sample sequenced in a study of cytomegalovirus exposure and HLA in healthy donors. Both 60 Vbeta primers and 13 Jbeta primers went into the PCR. Profiled with immunoSEQ multiplex PCR; TCRdb holds only in-frame clones, not every one. The profile covers some 140,000 clones, with 65% to 75% appearing a single time and less than 3.5% taken by the ten largest. The sample comprised PBMCs. All receptors come from a man aged 18 to 29 in good health and CMV-seronegative.

This clone was observed once. The rearrangement links TRBV5-1 to TRBJ1-3, with D uncertain. The V end lost 4 bases, the J end lost 4 bases, and 12 bases lay between the germline ends. CDR1 SGHRS and CDR2 YFSETQ come from the germline V gene. There are 14 residues in the CDR3. The CDR3 sequence: CASSLVTGGNTIYF. The CDR3 DNA is TGCGCCAGCAGCCTCGTGACTGGAGGAAACACCATATATTTT.

The CDR3 DNA reads as TGTGCCAGCAGTGAAGCGCGGGGGGCCGGCAATCAGCCCCAGCATTTT. It specifies CASSEARGAGNQPQHF. The gene calls are TRBV2 and TRBJ1-5; TRBD1 is a possible D gene (6 bases). Germline V lookup: CDR1 SNHLY, CDR2 FYNNEI. The ends were cut back, 0 bases at V and 2 bases at J, with 11 bases in the middle. The CDR3 sequence is 16 residues long.

This rearrangement joins TRBV5-1 to TRBJ2-4, with 9 nucleotides matching TRBD2. Germline lookup yields CDR1 SGHRS and CDR2 YFSETQ. V dropped 1 base and J dropped 12; count of bases not matched to a gene: 14. The CDR3 sequence is 16 residues long. CDR3 region: CASSLMSGGGRDSQYF. The CDR3, as DNA: TGCGCCAGCAGCTTGATGTCGGGAGGCGGGAGGGACAGTCAGTACTTC.

This clone was recorded once. V gene TRBV28 combines with J gene TRBJ1-5, with unresolved D. Germline V gene data show CDR1 as MDHEN and CDR2 as SYDVKM. V lost 8 bases and J lost 2, with 7 bases in between. CDR3 size: 12 residues. CDR3 sequence reads: CASERGNQPQHF. The DNA of the CDR3 is TGTGCCAGCGAGAGGGGCAATCAGCCCCAGCATTTT.